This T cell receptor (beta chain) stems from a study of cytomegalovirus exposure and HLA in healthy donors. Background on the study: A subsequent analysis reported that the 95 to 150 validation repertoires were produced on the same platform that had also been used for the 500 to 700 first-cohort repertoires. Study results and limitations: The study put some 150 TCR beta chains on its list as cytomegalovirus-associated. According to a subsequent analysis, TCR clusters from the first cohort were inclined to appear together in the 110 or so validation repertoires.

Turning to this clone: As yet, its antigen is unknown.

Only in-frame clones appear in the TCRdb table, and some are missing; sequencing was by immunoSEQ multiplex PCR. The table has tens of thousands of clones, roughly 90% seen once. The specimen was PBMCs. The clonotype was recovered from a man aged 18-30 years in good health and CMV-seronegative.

Here the CDR3 DNA reads TGTGCCAGCAGCTCCTTTGAGGGGGGAGGGCTATACAATGAGCAGTTCTTC. Its translation: CASSSFEGGGLYNEQFF. V gene TRBV5-4 combines with J gene TRBJ2-1; tentative D call: TRBD2 (7 bases). Trimming pared 3 bases from V and 4 bases from J, leaving 20 bases between. Per germline, CDR1 SGHNT and CDR2 YYREEE (reference sequence). This CDR3 comprises 17 residues.